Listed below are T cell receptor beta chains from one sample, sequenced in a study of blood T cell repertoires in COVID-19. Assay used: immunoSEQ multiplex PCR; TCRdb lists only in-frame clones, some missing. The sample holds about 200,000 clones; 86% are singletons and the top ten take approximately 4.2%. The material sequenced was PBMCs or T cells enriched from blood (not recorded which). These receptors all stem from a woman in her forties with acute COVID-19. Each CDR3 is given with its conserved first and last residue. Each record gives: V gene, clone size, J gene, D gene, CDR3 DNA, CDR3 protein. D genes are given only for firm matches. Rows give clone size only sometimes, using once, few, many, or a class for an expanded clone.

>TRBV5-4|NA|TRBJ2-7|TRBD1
TGTGCCAGCAGCTCCGGGGGACAGGGGGCGGTCCAGTACTTC
CASSSGGQGAVQYF
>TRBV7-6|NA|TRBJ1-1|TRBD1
TGTGCCAGCAGCTTAGCTCCAGACAGGGTGAGCACTGAAGCTTTCTTT
CASSLAPDRVSTEAFF
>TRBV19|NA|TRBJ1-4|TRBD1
TGTGCCAGTAGTGGCAGGGGGTCGAATGAAAAACTGTTTTTT
CASSGRGSNEKLFF
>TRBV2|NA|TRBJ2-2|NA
TGTGCCAGCAGTTTCGGGGGTCTGAACACCGGGGAGCTGTTTTTT
CASSFGGLNTGELFF
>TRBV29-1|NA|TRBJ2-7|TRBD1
TGCAGCGGCCTAGGGACAGGGGAGGGGGAGCAGTACTTC
CSGLGTGEGEQYF
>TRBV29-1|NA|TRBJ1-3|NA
TGCAGCGTTGCCTTCGCAGGGGTAAACACCATATATTTT
CSVAFAGVNTIYF
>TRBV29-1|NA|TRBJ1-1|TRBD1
TGCAGCGTCCGGGACAGCTTGATGAACACTGAAGCTTTCTTT
CSVRDSLMNTEAFF
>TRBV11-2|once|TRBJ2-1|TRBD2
TGTGCCAGCAGCTTAGACGGACTAGCCGGTGCTGGTGAGCAGTTCTTC
CASSLDGLAGAGEQFF
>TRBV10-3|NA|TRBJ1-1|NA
TGTGCCATCAGTGAGTCTAAGGTATTAGGGGAAATGAACACTGAAGCTTTCTTT
CAISESKVLGEMNTEAFF
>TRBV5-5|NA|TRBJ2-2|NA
TGTGCCAGCAGCCTAACAGGGATCACCGGGGAGCTGTTTTTT
CASSLTGITGELFF
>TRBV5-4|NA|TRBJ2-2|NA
TGTGCCAGCAGCCAGCAGGACCCGGGGTGGACCGGGGAGCTGTTTTTT
CASSQQDPGWTGELFF
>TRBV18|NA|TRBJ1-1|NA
TGTGCCAGCTCACCCGGGGTGAGCGGTGAAGCTTTCTTT
CASSPGVSGEAFF
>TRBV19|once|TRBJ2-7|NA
TGTGCCAGTAGTATTCGACCGGGAGTTGACCACGAGCAGTACTTC
CASSIRPGVDHEQYF
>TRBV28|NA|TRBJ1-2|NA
TGTGCCAGCAGTTCAAGGAGGTATGGCTACACCTTC
CASSSRRYGYTF
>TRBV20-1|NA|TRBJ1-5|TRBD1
TGCAGTGCTAGTAACATAGTGGACAGGGGATATAATCAGCCCCAGCATTTT
CSASNIVDRGYNQPQHF
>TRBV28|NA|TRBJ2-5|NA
TGTGCCACCTCAAAGTCGGCGGAACCCCAAGAGACCCAGTACTTC
CATSKSAEPQETQYF
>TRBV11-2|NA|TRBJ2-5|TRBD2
TGTGCCAGCAGCTTAGATTCTAGCGGGAAGGAGACCCAGTACTTC
CASSLDSSGKETQYF
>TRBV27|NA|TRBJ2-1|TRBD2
TGTGCCAGCAGTTTACGCAAACTAGCGGGAGGCTACAATGAGCAGTTCTTC
CASSLRKLAGGYNEQFF
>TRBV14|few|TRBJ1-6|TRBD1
TGTGCCAGCAGCCAAGTAAGACAGGGAAATAATTCACCCCTCCACTTT
CASSQVRQGNNSPLHF
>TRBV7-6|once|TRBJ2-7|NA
TGTGCCAGCAGCTTAGGCCAGGGGTTCGCCTACGAGCAGTACTTC
CASSLGQGFAYEQYF
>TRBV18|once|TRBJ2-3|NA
TGTGCCAGCTCACCTTCTGTGGGCAGCACAGATACGCAGTATTTT
CASSPSVGSTDTQYF
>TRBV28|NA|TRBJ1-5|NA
TGTGCCAGCAGTTTAGGTCCGCTAGTCGGGTATCAGCCCCAGCATTTT
CASSLGPLVGYQPQHF
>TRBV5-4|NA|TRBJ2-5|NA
TGTGCCAGCAGCTTACCCGCGGGGCAAGCGGGAGAGACCCAGTACTTC
CASSLPAGQAGETQYF
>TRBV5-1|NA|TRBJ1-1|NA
TGCGCCAGCAGCTTGGGAGGGAGGAACACTGAAGCTTTCTTT
CASSLGGRNTEAFF
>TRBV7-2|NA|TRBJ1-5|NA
TGTGCCAGCAGCTCGGGACCCGCCGGGGGGCCCCAGCATTTT
CASSSGPAGGPQHF
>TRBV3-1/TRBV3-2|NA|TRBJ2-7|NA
TGTGCCAGCAGCCAAGATTTCGGGATGTACGAGCAGTACTTC
CASSQDFGMYEQYF
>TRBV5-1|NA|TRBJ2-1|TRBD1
TGCGCCAGCAGCTTGACAGGGGGCAACAATGAGCAGTTCTTC
CASSLTGGNNEQFF
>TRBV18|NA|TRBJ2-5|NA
TGTGCCAGCTCACCATTGGAGGGGCCTGCGGAGACCCAGTACTTC
CASSPLEGPAETQYF
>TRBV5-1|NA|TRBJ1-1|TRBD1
TGCGCCAGCAGCTTGGAGGCGGACAGGGCTTTCTTT
CASSLEADRAFF
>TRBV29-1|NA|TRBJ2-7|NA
TGCAGCCCGCAGGACTTCTACCCACTAGTAAGCTACGAGCAGTACTTC
CSPQDFYPLVSYEQYF
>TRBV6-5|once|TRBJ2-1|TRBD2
TGTGCCAGCAGTTACGCGGCTAGCGGGATGGATGAGCAGTTCTTC
CASSYAASGMDEQFF
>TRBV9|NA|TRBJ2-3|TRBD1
TGTGCCAGCAGCAAGACAGGGCTGCCGAACACAGATACGCAGTATTTT
CASSKTGLPNTDTQYF
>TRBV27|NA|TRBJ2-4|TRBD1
TGTGCCAGCAGTCCCGGACAGGGCAAAGCCAAAAACATTCAGTACTTC
CASSPGQGKAKNIQYF
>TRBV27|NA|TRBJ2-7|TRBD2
TGTGCCAGCAGTTTAAGAAGAGGACTAGAGGCCGAGCAGTACTTC
CASSLRRGLEAEQYF
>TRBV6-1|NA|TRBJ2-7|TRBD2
TGTGCCAGCAGTGAACGTCTAGCGGGCACCTACGAGCAGTACTTC
CASSERLAGTYEQYF
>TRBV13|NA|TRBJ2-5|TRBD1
TGTGCCAGCCGGACAGGGAACCAAGAGACCCAGTACTTC
CASRTGNQETQYF